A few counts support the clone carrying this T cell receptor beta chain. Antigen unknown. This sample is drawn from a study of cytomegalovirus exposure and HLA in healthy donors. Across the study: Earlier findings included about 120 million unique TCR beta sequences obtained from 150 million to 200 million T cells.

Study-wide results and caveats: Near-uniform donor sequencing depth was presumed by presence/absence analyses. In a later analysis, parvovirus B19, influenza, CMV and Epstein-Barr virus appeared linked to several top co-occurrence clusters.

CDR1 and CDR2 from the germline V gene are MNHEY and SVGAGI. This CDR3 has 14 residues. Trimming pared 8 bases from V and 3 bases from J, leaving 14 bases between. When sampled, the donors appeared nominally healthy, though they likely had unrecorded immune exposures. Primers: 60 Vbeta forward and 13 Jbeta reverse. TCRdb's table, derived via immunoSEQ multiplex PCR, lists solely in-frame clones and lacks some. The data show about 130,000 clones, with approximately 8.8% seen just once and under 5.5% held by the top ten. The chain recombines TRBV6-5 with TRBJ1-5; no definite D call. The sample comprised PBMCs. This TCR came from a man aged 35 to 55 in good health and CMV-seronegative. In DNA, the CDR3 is TGTGCCAGCGCGGCAGACTTATCCAATCAGCCCCAGCATTTT. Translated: CASAADLSNQPQHF.